The T cell receptor (beta chain) under discussion was sequenced for a study of PD-1 blockade in mismatch repair-deficient tumors. With respect to this clone: Its matching antigen is unknown.

Overall study results and limits: After pembrolizumab, tumor-resident clones rose rapidly, then generally contracted before radiologic responses.

V lost 2 bases to trimming and J lost 3 bases, with 7 bases between them. The CDR3 length is 13 residues. Germline CDR1 and CDR2: SEHNR and FQNEAQ (reference sequence). Every patient had mismatch repair deficiency by PCR or immunohistochemistry. Some clones are missing from TCRdb's copy, which holds only in-frame ones; the method was immunoSEQ multiplex PCR. Among tens of thousands of clones, about 85% were seen once, and the ten largest hold roughly 3.5%. The source of this sequence is an adult with mismatch repair-deficient cancer. The specimen comprised peripheral blood, sampled about 80 weeks after starting pembrolizumab. The genes are TRBV7-9 and TRBJ1-1; D unclear. The CDR3 protein is CASSLLPDTEAFF. DNA for the CDR3: TGTGCCAGCAGCTTACTGCCAGACACTGAAGCTTTCTTT.